Sequencing of this TCR beta chain was carried out in a study of PD-1 blockade in classical Hodgkin lymphoma. Study-level points and caveats: Whoever responded completely had baseline diversity much like that seen in newly diagnosed patients.

The CDR3 totals 13 residues. V shed 5 bases, J shed 7 bases, and the junction held 4 bases outside the gene matches. The germline V gene has CDR1 SGHTA and CDR2 FQGNSA. The repertoire was sequenced with immunoSEQ multiplex PCR; TCRdb's copy has only in-frame clones and lacks some. The table has tens of thousands of clones, over 75% seen once. The patients all showed relapse after autologous stem cell transplantation, while their brentuximab vedotin exposure varied. This clone occurred once. Its specificity is not known. Sample: peripheral blood mononuclear cells (PBMCs), taken at baseline. This receptor was identified in a human donor with classical Hodgkin lymphoma. V and J are TRBV7-2 and TRBJ1-4, with TRBD1 matching 7 bases. The CDR3 is CTSSPGGGEKLFF. CDR3 nucleotide sequence: TGTACCAGCAGCCCAGGGGGAGGTGAAAAACTGTTTTTT.